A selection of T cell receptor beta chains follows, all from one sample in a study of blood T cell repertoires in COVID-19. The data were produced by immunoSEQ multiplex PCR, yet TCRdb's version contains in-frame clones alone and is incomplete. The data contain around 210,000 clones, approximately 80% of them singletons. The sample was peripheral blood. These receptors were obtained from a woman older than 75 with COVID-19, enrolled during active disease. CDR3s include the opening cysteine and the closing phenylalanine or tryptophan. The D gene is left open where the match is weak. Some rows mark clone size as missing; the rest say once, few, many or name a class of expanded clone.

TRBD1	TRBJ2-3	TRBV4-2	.	TGTGCCAGCAGCCTGACAGGGGCAGATACGCAGTATTTT	CASSLTGADTQYF
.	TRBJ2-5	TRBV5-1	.	TGCGCCAGCAACCTCGGCCCGGGGTCGCAAGAGACCCAGTACTTC	CASNLGPGSQETQYF
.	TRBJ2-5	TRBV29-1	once	TGCAGCGTTGAAGTACTAGAGACCCAGTACTTC	CSVEVLETQYF
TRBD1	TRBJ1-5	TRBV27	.	TGTGCCAGCAGCGGCGGGACAGGCCGCAATCAGCCCCAGCATTTT	CASSGGTGRNQPQHF
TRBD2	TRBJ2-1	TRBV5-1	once	TGCGCCAGCAGCTTGGGGGCCCTGACTAGCGGGGATGAGCAGTTCTTC	CASSLGALTSGDEQFF
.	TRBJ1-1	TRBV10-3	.	TGTGCCATCAGTGAGTGGGCAGCTGAAGCTTTCTTT	CAISEWAAEAFF
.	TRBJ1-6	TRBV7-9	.	TGTGCCAGCAGCGCCCGACAGGCCGATAATTCACCCCTCCACTTT	CASSARQADNSPLHF
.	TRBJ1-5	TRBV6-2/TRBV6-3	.	TGTGCCAGCAGTTACCCGTATCAGCCCCAGCATTTT	CASSYPYQPQHF
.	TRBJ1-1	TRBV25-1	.	TGTGCCAGCAGTGGGTCGGGGAGTAGGGCTTTCTTT	CASSGSGSRAFF
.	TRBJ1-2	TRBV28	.	TGTGCCAGCGCCCGGGCCAAGGAGGGGTACACCTTC	CASARAKEGYTF
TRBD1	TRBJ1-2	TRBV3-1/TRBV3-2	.	TGTGCCAGCAGCCTGGGACAGTCTATAGGAGATGGCTACACCTTC	CASSLGQSIGDGYTF
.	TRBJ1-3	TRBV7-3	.	TGTGCCAGCAGCTTGGGGCGGAACTCTGGAAACACCATATATTTT	CASSLGRNSGNTIYF
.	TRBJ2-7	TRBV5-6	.	TGTGCCAGCAGCTTGGCATCCTCCGGAGGGATCGCCTACGAGCAGTACTTC	CASSLASSGGIAYEQYF
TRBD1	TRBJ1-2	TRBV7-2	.	TGTGCCAGCAGCTTAGCCCTAACCGGGACAGCTAACTATGGCTACACCTTC	CASSLALTGTANYGYTF
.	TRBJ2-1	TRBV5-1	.	TGCGCCAGCAGCTTGGTCCTTAACAATGAGCAGTTCTTC	CASSLVLNNEQFF
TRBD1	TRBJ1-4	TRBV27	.	TGTGCCAGCAGCTCTGCCGGGACAGGGAATGAAAAACTGTTTTTT	CASSSAGTGNEKLFF
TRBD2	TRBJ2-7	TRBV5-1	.	TGCGCCAGCAGCTTGCCGGGGGGGCGCGAGCAGTACTTC	CASSLPGGREQYF
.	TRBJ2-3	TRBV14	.	TGTGCCAGCAGACAGTTAACTAGCACAGATACGCAGTATTTT	CASRQLTSTDTQYF
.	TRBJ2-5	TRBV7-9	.	TGTGCCAGCAGCCCCCAACTAGCCTCCGGAGAGACCCAGTACTTC	CASSPQLASGETQYF
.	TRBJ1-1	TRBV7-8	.	TGTGCCAGCAGCTTATCCCGGGGGAGCCCGTCTTTCTTT	CASSLSRGSPSFF
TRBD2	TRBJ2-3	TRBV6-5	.	TGTGCCAGCGGGGGGGGTTGGGCAGATACGCAGTATTTT	CASGGGWADTQYF
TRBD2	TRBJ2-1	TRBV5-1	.	TGCGCCAGCAGCGGAACTAGCGGGGGGGCAAGAGAGCAGTTCTTC	CASSGTSGGAREQFF
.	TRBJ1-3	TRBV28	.	TGTGCCAGCAGTGTCTTAGGAAACACCATATATTTT	CASSVLGNTIYF
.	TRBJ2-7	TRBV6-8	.	TGTGCCAGCAGTTACCCGGCGGGCTCCTACGAGCAGTACTTC	CASSYPAGSYEQYF
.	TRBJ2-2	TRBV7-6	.	TGTGCCAGCAGTCCGTACACCGGGGAGCTGTTTTTT	CASSPYTGELFF
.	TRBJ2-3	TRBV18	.	TGTGCCAGCTCGCCCTCTCGGTACACAGATACGCAGTATTTT	CASSPSRYTDTQYF
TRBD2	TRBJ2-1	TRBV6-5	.	TGTGCCAGTATCAGCGGGGGGGCCGACAATGAGCAGTTCTTC	CASISGGADNEQFF
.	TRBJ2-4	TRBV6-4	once	TGTGCCAGCAGTCCGCGGGTAGCCAAAAACATTCAGTACTTC	CASSPRVAKNIQYF